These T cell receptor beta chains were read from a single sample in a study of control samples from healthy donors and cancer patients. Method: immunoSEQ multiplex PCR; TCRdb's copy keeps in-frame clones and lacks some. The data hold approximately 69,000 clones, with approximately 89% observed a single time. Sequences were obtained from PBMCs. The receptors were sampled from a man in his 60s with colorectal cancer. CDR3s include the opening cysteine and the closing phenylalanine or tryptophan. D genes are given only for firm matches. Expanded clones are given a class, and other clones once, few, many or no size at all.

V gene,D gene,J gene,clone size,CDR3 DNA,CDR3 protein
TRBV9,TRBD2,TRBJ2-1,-,TGTGCCAGCAGCCTAAGGACTAGCGGGGGTACGAATGAGCAGTTCTTC,CASSLRTSGGTNEQFF
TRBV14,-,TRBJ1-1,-,TGTGCCAGCAGCCAAGATGATGCAGGGAACACTGAAGCTTTCTTT,CASSQDDAGNTEAFF
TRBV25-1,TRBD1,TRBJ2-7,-,TGTGCCAGCACCCGGACAGGTCAGGGTTACGAGCAGTACTTC,CASTRTGQGYEQYF
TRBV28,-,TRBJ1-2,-,TGTGCCAGCAGTTCTCCCCCCCCAAACTATGGCTACACCTTC,CASSSPPPNYGYTF
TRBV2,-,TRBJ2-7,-,TGTGCCAGCACCGGGAAAACCTACGAGCAGTACTTC,CASTGKTYEQYF
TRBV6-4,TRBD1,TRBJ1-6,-,TGTGCCAGCGAGGGACAGGGGGATTCACCCCTCCACTTT,CASEGQGDSPLHF
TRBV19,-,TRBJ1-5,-,TGTGCCAGTAGTATTTCGGTTCTATATCAGCCCCAGCATTTT,CASSISVLYQPQHF
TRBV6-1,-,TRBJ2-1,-,TGTGCCAGCAGTGAAGCGGGGGCTAGCGCCTACAATGAGCAGTTCTTC,CASSEAGASAYNEQFF
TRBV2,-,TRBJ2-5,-,TGTGCCAGCAGTCAGGGGACCCAGTACTTC,CASSQGTQYF
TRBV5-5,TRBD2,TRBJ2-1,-,TGTGCCAGCAGCTCCGGGACTAGCGGGGGGGTCCGCAATGAGCAGTTCTTC,CASSSGTSGGVRNEQFF
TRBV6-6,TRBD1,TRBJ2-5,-,TGTGCCAGCTGCACCGACAGGGCGGAGACCCAGTACTTC,CASCTDRAETQYF
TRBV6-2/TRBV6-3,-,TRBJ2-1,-,TGTGCCAGCAGTTACCCGACGGGACGAACTGAGCAGTTCTTC,CASSYPTGRTEQFF
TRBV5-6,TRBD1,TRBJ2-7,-,TGTGCCAGCAGCCCCGGGACAGCGACCTACGAGCAGTACTTC,CASSPGTATYEQYF
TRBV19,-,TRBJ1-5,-,TGTGCCAGTAGAGGGACTTATAGCAATCAGCCCCAGCATTTT,CASRGTYSNQPQHF
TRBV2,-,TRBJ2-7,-,TGTGCCAGCGAGGGGGACGGGACCTACGAGCAGTACTTC,CASEGDGTYEQYF
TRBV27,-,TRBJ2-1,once,TGTGCCAGCACCTCCTACAATGAGCAGTTCTTC,CASTSYNEQFF
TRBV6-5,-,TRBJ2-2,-,TGTGCCAGCGACTATACAGGGCCCACCGGGGAGCTGTTTTTT,CASDYTGPTGELFF
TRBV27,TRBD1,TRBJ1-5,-,TGTGCCAGCAGTTCCCTTATGGGGGGAACCCGGGACAGACTTTATCAGCCCCAGCATTTT,CASSSLMGGTRDRLYQPQHF
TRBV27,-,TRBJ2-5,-,TGTGCCAGCAGCCCCTCGGCAGCCCAAGAGACCCAGTACTTC,CASSPSAAQETQYF
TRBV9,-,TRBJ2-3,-,TGTGCCAGCAGCGTGATACAGGCGGGCAGCACAGATACGCAGTATTTT,CASSVIQAGSTDTQYF
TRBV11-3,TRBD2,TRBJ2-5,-,TGTGCCAGCAGCTTAGAAGGGCTAGCGGGGGAGACCCAGTACTTC,CASSLEGLAGETQYF
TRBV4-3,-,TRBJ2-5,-,TGCGCCAGCAGCCAAGATAGACGGGGGGAGACCCAGTACTTC,CASSQDRRGETQYF